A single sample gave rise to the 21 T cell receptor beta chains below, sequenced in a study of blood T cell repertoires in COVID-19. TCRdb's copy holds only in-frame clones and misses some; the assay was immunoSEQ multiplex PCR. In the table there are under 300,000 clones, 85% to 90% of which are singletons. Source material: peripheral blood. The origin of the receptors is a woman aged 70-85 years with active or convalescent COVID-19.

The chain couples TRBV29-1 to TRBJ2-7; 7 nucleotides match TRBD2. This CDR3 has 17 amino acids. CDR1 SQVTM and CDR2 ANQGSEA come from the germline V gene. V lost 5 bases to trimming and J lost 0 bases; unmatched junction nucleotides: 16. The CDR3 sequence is CSVLHGEGRTSSYEQYF. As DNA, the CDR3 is TGCAGCGTTTTACACGGGGAGGGGCGAACTAGCTCCTACGAGCAGTACTTC.

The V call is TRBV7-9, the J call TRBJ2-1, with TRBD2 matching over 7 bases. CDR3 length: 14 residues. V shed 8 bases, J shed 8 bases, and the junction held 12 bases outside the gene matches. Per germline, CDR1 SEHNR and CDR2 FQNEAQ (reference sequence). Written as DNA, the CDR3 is TGTGCCAGCGGAACTAGCGCCCCGTGGGATGAGCAGTTCTTC. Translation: CASGTSAPWDEQFF. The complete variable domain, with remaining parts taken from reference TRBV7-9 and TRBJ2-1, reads DTGVSQNPRHKITKRGQNVTFRCDPISEHNRLYWYRQTLGQGPEFLTYFQNEAQLEKSRLLSDRFSAERPKGSFSTLEIQRTEQGDSAMYLCASGTSAPWDEQFFGPGTRLTVL.

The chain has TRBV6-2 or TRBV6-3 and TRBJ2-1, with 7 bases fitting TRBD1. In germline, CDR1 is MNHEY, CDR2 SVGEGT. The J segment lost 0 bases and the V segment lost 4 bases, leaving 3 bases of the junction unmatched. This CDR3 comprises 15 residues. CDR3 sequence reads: CASSLGQPSYNEQFF. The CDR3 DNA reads TGTGCCAGCAGTTTGGGACAGCCCTCCTACAATGAGCAGTTCTTC.

The CDR3 loop reads CASSPLSGGDAEGYTF. In nucleotides, the CDR3 is TGTGCCAGCTCACCGCTTTCAGGGGGCGACGCGGAAGGCTACACCTTC. The chain joins TRBV18 to TRBJ1-2, with 8 bases lining up with TRBD1. The CDR3 spans 16 residues. The germline gives CDR1 KGHSH, CDR2 LQKENI. The V gene end was trimmed by 3 bases and the J gene end by 8 bases; junction bases not matched to a gene: 14.

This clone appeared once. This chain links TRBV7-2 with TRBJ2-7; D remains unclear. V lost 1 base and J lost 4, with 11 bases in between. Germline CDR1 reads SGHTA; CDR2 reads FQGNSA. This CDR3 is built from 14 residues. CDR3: CASSLVSSPYEQYF. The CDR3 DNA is TGTGCCAGCAGCTTAGTTAGCAGCCCGTACGAGCAGTACTTC. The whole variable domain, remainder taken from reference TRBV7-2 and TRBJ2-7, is GAGVSQSPSNKVTEKGKDVELRCDPISGHTALYWYRQSLGQGLEFLIYFQGNSAPDKSGLPSDRFSAERTGGSVSTLTIQRTQQEDSAVYLCASSLVSSPYEQYFGPGTRLTVT.

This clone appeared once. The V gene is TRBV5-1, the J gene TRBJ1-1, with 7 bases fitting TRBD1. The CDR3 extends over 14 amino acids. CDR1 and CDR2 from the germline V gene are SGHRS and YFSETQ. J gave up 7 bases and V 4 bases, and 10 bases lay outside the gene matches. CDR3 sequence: CASSPRQGEVEAFF. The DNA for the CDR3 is TGCGCCAGCAGCCCGCGACAGGGAGAGGTTGAAGCTTTCTTT.

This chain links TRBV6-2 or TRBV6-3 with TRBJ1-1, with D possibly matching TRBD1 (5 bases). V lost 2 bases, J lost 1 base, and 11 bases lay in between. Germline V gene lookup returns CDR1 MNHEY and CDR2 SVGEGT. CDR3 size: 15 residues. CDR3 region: CASSYRQIQNTEAFF. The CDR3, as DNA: TGTGCCAGCAGTTACCGACAGATACAGAACACTGAAGCTTTCTTT.

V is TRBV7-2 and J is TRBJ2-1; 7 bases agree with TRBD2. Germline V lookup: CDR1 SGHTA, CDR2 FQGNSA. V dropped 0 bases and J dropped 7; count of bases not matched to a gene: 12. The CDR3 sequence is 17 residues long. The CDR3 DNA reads TGTGCCAGCAGCTTAGCGCGGGGTAGCGGGCGTTTTAATGAGCAGTTCTTC. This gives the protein CASSLARGSGRFNEQFF.

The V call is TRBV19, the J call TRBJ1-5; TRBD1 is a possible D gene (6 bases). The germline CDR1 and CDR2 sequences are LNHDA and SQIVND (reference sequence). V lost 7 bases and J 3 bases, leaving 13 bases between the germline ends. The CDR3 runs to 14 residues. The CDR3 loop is CASKAGEINQPQHF. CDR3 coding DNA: TGTGCCAGTAAGGCAGGGGAGATCAATCAGCCCCAGCATTTT.

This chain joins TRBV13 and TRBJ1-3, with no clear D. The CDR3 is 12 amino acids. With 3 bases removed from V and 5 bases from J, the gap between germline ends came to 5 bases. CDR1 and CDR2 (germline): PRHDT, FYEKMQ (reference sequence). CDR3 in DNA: TGTGCCAGCAGCTTTTATCGAAACACCATATATTTT. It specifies CASSFYRNTIYF.

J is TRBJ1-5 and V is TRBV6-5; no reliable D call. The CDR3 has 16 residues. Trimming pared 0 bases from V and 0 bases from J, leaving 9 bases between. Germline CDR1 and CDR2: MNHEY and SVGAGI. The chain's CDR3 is CASSYSPAYSNQPQHF. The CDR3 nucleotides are TGTGCCAGCAGTTACTCCCCCGCGTATAGCAATCAGCCCCAGCATTTT.

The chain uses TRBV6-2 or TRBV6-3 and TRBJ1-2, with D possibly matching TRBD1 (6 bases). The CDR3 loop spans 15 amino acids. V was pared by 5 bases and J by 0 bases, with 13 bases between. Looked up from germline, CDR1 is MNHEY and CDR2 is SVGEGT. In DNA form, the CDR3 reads TGTGCCAGCAGTCTCGGACAGCCTACTAACTATGGCTACACCTTC. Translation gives CASSLGQPTNYGYTF.

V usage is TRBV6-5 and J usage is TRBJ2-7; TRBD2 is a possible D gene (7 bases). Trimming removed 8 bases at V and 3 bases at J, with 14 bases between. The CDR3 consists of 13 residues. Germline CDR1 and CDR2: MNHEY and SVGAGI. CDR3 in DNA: TGTGCCAGCCATAGGGGGAGGGACTACGAGCAGTACTTC. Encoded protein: CASHRGRDYEQYF.

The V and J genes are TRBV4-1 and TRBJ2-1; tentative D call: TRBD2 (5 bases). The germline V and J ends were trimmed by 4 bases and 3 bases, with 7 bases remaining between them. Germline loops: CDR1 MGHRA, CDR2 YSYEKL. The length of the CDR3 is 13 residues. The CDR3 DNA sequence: TGCGCCAGCAGCCTAGCGAGCTACAATGAGCAGTTCTTC. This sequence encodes CASSLASYNEQFF.

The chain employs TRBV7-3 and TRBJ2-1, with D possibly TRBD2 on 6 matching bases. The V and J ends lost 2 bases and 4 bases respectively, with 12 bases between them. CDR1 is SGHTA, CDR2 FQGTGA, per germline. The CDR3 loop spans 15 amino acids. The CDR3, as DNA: TGTGCCAGCAGCTTAGGCGGGGCCACATACAATGAGCAGTTCTTC. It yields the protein CASSLGGATYNEQFF.

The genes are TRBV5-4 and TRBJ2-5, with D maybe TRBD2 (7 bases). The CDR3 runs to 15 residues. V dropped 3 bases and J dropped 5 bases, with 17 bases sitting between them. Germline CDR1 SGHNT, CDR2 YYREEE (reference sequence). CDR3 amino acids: CASSSEGGRGETQYF. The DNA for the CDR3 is TGTGCCAGCAGCTCTGAGGGGGGGCGCGGGGAGACCCAGTACTTC. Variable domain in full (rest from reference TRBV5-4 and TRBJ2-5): ETGVTQSPTHLIKTRGQQVTLRCSSQSGHNTVSWYQQALGQGPQFIFQYYREEENGRGNFPPRFSGLQFPNYSSELNVNALELDDSALYLCASSSEGGRGETQYFGPGTRLLVL.

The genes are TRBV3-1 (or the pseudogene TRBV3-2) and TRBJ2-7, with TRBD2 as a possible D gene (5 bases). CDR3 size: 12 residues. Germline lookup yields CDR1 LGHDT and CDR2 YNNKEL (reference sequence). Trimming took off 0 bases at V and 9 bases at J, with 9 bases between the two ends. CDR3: CASSQDRGWQYF. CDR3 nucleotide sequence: TGTGCCAGCAGCCAAGATCGCGGGTGGCAGTACTTC.

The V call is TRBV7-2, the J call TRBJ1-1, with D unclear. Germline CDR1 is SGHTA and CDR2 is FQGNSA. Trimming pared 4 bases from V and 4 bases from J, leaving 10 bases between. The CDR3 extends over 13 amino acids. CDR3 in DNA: TGTGCCAGCAGCTCCGTCCGGGGCACTGAAGCTTTCTTT. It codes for CASSSVRGTEAFF. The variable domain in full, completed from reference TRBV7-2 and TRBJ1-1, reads GAGVSQSPSNKVTEKGKDVELRCDPISGHTALYWYRQSLGQGLEFLIYFQGNSAPDKSGLPSDRFSAERTGGSVSTLTIQRTQQEDSAVYLCASSSVRGTEAFFGQGTRLTVV.

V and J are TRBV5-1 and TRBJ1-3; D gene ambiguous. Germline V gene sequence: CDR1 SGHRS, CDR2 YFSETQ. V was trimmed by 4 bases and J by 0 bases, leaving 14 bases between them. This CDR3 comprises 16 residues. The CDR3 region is CASSRGLLGSGNTIYF. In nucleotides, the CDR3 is TGCGCCAGCAGCCGCGGACTGCTTGGCTCTGGAAACACCATATATTTT.

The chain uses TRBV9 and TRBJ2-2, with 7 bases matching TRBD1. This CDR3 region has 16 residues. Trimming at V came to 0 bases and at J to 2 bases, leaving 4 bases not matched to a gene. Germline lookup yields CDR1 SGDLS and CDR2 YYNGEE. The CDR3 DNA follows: TGTGCCAGCAGCGTAGGCCACAGGGGAAACACCGGGGAGCTGTTTTTT. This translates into CASSVGHRGNTGELFF.

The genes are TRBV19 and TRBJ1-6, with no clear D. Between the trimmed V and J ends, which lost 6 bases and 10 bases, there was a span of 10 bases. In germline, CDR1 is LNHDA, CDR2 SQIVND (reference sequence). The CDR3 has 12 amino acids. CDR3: CASRRGRSPLHF. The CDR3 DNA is TGTGCCAGTAGAAGAGGGAGATCACCCCTCCACTTT.